This TCR beta chain was identified in a study of shared clonotypes between healthy human individuals. Sequencing was performed with immunoSEQ multiplex PCR; in TCRdb, only in-frame clones are kept and a portion is missing. In the table there are over a million clones, roughly 97% of which are singletons. This CDR3 has 15 amino acids. Germline V lookup: CDR1 SGHRS, CDR2 YFSETQ. J was trimmed by 0 bases and V by 3 bases; bases with no gene match: 3. The study drew all its donors from Caucasian adults living in Nashville, Tennessee. This chain uses TRBV5-1 with TRBJ1-1; TRBD1 matches 9 bases. This clonotype was obtained from a man between 25 and 39 years old in good health. The sample taken for sequencing was naive CD4+ T cells sorted from blood. Regarding subset: CD45RA+ positively selected. CDR3 coding DNA: TGCGCCAGCAGCTCAGGACAGGGGCTGAACACTGAAGCTTTCTTT. Its protein product is CASSSGQGLNTEAFF.